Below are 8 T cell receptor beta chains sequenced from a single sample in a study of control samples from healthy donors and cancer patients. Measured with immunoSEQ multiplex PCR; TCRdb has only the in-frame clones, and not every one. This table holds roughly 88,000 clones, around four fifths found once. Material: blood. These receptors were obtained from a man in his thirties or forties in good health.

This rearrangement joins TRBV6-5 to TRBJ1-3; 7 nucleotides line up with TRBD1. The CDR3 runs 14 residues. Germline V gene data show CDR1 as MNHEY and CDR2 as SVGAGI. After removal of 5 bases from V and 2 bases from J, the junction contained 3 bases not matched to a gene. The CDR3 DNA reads TGTGCCAGCAGTCCGCAGGGGGCTGGAAACACCATATATTTT. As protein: CASSPQGAGNTIYF.

CDR3 residues: CAWTSSGALGETQYF. CDR3 coding DNA: TGTGCCTGGACTTCTAGCGGGGCTCTCGGGGAGACCCAGTACTTC. V gene TRBV30 combines with J gene TRBJ2-5, with 9 bases matching TRBD2. After removal of 4 bases from V and 5 bases from J, the junction contained 11 bases not matched to a gene. The germline V gene encodes CDR1 GTSNPN and CDR2 SVGIG (reference sequence). The CDR3 loop spans 15 amino acids.

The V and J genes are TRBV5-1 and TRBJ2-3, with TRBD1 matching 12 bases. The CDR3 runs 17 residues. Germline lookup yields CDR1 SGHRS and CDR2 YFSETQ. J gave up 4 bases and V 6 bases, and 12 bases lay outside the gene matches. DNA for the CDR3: TGCGCCAGCACAGCGGGGACAGGGGGCTTCCGCCCAGATACGCAGTATTTT. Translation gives CASTAGTGGFRPDTQYF.

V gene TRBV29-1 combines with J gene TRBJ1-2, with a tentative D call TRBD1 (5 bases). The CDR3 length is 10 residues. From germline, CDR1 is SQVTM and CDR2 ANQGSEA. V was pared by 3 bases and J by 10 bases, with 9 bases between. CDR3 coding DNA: TGCAGCGTTGACAGGGATTTCTACACCTTC. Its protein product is CSVDRDFYTF.

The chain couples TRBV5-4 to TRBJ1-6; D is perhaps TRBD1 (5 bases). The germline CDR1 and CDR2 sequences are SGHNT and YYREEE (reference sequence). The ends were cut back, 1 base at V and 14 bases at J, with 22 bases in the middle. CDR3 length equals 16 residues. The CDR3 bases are TGTGCCAGCAGCTTGCCCGGGACTACTGGAATCCCCACCCTCCACTTT. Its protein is CASSLPGTTGIPTLHF.

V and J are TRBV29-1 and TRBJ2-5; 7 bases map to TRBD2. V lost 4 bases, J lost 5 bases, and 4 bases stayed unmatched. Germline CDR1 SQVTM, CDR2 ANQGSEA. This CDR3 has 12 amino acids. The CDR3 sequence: CSVVGGGETQYF. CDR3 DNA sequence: TGCAGCGTTGTGGGGGGAGGGGAGACCCAGTACTTC.

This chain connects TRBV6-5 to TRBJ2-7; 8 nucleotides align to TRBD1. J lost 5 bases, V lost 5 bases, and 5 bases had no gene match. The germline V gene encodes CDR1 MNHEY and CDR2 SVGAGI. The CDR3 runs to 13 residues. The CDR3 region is CASSRTGRNEQYF. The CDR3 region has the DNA TGTGCCAGCAGTAGGACAGGGAGGAACGAGCAGTACTTC.

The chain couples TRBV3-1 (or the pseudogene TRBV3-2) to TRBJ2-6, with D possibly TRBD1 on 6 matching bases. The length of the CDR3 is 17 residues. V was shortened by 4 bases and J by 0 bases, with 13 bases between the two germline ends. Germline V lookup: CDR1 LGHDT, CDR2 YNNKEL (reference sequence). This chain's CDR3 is CASSPTGGISGANVLTF. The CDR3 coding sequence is TGTGCCAGCAGCCCGACAGGAGGTATCTCTGGGGCCAACGTCCTGACTTTC.